The entry below describes one T cell receptor (beta chain). Likely a read error: the CDR3 ends without its conserved phenylalanine or tryptophan. Germline CDR1 MNHEY, CDR2 SVGAGI. This CDR3 region has 14 residues. This sample is part of a study of CD4 and CD8 cells across lung adenocarcinoma regions. Using its own MiXCR run on the PCR reads, TCRdb lists one record per CDR3 protein. The data show approximately 7,700 distinct CDR3 sequences, over 50% seen once. Donors had localized lung adenocarcinoma, a non-small cell lung cancer. The source of this sequence is a female donor with lung adenocarcinoma. The CD4 and CD8 labels of this study may be unreliable. The chain joins TRBV6-5 to TRBJ2-5; 13 nucleotides agree with TRBD2. The DNA end is a closer match to TRBJ2-1, so the J assignment may be wrong. The sample consisted of CD4+ T cells from the center of a lung tumor. CDR3 amino acids: CASSTGLAGVGQFS. In DNA form, the CDR3 reads TGTGCCAGCAGTACTGGACTAGCGGGAGTGGGGCAGTTCTCC.